Listed here is a single TCR beta chain. Ages ranged from roughly 18 to 100 years, with residence in fewer than 25 US areas. The data were obtained in a study of blood T cell repertoires in COVID-19. The repertoire was sequenced with immunoSEQ multiplex PCR; TCRdb's copy has only in-frame clones and lacks some. The sample carries 150,000 to 200,000 clones, roughly 90% recorded once. The clonotype comes from a woman aged 50 to 60 who had recovered from COVID-19. The specimen was PBMCs or T cells enriched from blood (not recorded which).

The CDR3 coding sequence is TGTGCCAGCAGCTCGCCTCAGGGGCGGGGGGGCTTGAACGAGCAGTACTTC. It is translated as CASSSPQGRGGLNEQYF. The genes are TRBV7-9 and TRBJ2-7, with TRBD2 matching 9 bases. V lost 4 bases, J lost 5 bases, and 15 bases stayed unmatched. CDR1 is SEHNR, CDR2 FQNEAQ, per germline (reference sequence). This CDR3 comprises 17 residues. Full variable domain (remainder filled in from reference TRBV7-9 and TRBJ2-7): DTGVSQNPRHKITKRGQNVTFRCDPISEHNRLYWYRQTLGQGPEFLTYFQNEAQLEKSRLLSDRFSAERPKGSFSTLEIQRTEQGDSAMYLCASSSPQGRGGLNEQYFGPGTRLTVT.